This T cell receptor (beta chain) originates from a study of T cell changes during pregnancy in multiple sclerosis. Trimming took 4 bases from V and 0 from J, leaving 11 bases between them. The germline V gene has CDR1 SGDLS and CDR2 YYNGEE. The CDR3 runs 15 residues. Repertoires were generated with immunoSEQ multiplex PCR, while TCRdb's copy carries only in-frame clones and drops some. The data show tens of thousands of clones, with more than 75% seen just once and approximately 1.4% held by the top ten. This chain links TRBV9 with TRBJ1-3, with D uncertain. Specimen: peripheral blood, collected in the third trimester of pregnancy. This receptor was identified in a female donor with multiple sclerosis, enrolled in a pregnancy study. The CDR3 DNA reads TGTGCCAGCAGCTATCAAGCGGACTCTGGAAACACCATATATTTT. Translated, it gives CASSYQADSGNTIYF.